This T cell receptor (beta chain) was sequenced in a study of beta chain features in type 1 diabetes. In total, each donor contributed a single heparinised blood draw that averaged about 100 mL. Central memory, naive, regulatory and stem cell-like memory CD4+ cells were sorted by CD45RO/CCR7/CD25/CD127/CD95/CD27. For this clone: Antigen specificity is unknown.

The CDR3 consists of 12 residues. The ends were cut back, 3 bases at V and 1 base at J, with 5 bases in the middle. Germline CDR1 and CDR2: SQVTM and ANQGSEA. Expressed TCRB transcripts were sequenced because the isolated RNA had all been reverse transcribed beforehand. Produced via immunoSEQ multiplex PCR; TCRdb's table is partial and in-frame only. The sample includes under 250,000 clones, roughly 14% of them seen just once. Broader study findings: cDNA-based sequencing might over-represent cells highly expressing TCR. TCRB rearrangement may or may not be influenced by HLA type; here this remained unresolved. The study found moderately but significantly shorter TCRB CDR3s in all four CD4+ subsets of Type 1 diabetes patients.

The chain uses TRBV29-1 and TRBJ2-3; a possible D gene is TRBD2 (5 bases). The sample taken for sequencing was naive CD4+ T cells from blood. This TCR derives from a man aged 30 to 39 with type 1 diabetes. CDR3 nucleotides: TGCAGCGTTGACGGGGGCACAGATACGCAGTATTTT. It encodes CSVDGGTDTQYF.